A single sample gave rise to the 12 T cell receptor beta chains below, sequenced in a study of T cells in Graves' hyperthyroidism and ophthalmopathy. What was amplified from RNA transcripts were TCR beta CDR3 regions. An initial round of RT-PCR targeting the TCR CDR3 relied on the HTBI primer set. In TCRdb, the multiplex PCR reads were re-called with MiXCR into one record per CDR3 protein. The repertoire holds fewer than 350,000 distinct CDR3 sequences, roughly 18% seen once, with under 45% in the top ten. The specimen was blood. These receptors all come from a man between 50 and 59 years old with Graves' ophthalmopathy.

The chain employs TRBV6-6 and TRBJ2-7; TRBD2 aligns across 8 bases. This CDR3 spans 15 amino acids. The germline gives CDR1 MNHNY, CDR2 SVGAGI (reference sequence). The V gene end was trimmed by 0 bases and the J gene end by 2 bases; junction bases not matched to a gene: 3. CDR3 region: CASSYSTGRAYEQYF. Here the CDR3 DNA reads TGTGCCAGCAGTTACTCGACCGGGAGGGCCTACGAGCAGTACTTC.

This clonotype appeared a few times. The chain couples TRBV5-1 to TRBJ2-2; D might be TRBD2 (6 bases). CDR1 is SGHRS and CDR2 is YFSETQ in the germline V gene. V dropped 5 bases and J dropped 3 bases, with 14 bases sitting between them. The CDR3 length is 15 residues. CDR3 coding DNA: TGCGCCAGCAGTCAAACCGGGACTTACACCGGGGAGCTGTTTTTT. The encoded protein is CASSQTGTYTGELFF.

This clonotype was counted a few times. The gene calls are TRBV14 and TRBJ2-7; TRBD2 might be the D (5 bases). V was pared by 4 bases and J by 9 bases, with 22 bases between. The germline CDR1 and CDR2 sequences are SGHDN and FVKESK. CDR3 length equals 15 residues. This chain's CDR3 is CASSPQVVSVLAQYF. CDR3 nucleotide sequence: TGTGCCAGCAGCCCTCAGGTGGTGAGTGTTCTAGCGCAGTACTTC.

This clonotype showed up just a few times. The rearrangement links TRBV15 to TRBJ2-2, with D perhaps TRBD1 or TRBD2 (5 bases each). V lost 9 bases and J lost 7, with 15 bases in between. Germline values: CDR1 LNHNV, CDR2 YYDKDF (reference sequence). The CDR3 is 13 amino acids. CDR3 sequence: CATNDLGVGELFF. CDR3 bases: TGTGCCACAAACGATTTGGGGGTCGGGGAGCTGTTTTTT.

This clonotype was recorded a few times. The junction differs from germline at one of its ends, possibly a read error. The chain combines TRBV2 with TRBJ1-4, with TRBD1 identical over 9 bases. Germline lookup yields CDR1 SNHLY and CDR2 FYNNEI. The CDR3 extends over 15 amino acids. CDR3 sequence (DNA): TGTGCCAGCAGACCAGGGACAGGGCGTAATGAAAAACTGCTTTTT. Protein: CASRPGTGRNEKLLF.

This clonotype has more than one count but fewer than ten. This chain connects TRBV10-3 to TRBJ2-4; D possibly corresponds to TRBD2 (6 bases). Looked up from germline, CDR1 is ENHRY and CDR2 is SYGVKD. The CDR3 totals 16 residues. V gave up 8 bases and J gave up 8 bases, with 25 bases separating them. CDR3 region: CAISDAGPIGFDIQYF. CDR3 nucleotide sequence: TGTGCCATCTCGGACGCGGGACCCATTGGGTTTGACATTCAGTACTTC.

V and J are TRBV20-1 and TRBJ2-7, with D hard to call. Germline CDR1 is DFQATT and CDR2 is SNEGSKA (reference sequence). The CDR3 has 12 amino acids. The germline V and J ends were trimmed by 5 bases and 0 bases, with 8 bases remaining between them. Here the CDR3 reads CSAAPSSYEQYF. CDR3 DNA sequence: TGCAGTGCTGCACCTAGCTCCTACGAGCAGTACTTC.

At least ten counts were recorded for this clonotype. This CDR3 is CASRKLAGGETQYF. The CDR3 region has the DNA TGTGCCAGCAGGAAGCTAGCGGGAGGGGAGACCCAGTACTTC. The chain is built from TRBV6-1 and TRBJ2-5, with TRBD2 matching over 12 bases. The CDR3 length is 14 residues. Germline V lookup: CDR1 MNHNS, CDR2 SASEGT. J was trimmed by 5 bases and V by 6 bases; bases with no gene match: 4.

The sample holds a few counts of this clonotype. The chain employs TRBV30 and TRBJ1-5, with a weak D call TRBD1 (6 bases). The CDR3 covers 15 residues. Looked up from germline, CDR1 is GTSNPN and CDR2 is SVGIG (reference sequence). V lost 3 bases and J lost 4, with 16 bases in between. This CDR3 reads CAWSPQDRANQPQHF. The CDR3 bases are TGTGCCTGGAGCCCCCAGGACAGAGCAAATCAGCCCCAGCATTTT.

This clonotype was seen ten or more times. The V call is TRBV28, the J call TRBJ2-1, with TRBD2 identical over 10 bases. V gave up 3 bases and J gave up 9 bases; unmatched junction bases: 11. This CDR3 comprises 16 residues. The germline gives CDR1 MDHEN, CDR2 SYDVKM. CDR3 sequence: CASSLIASGSKGEQFF. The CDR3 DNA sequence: TGTGCCAGCAGTTTGATCGCTAGCGGGAGTAAGGGTGAGCAGTTCTTC.

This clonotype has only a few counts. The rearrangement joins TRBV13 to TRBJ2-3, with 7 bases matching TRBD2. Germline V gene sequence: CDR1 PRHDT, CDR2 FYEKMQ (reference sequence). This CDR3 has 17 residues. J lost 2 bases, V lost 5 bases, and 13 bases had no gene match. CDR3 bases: TGTGCCAGCAGCCTTCTCACGGGAGGCCCAACCACAGATACGCAGTATTTT. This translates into CASSLLTGGPTTDTQYF.

In DNA form, the CDR3 reads TGTGCCAGCAGTCCCTTTGGGGGAGGTAGGACCGAGCAGTACTTC. It translates to CASSPFGGGRTEQYF. The chain employs TRBV27 and TRBJ2-7, with D tentatively TRBD2 (6 bases). V was trimmed by 5 bases and J by 6 bases, leaving 20 bases between them. Germline lookup yields CDR1 MNHEY and CDR2 SMNVEV (reference sequence). CDR3 length: 15 amino acids.